What follows are 28 T cell receptor beta chains derived from one specimen sequenced in a study of shared clonotypes between healthy human individuals (dated by TCRdb to the early 2020s). The library was obtained by the immunoSEQ multiplex PCR assay. The immuneACCESS repertoire file appears here via TCRdb, limited to in-frame rearrangements. These files lack a portion of the clones; in checked studies, under half of the deficit traces to unresolved V genes, and the cause of the others is not known. This sample is represented by about half a million clones; roughly three quarters of them were singletons. The ten largest account for over 10% of the sample. The sequencing input was PBMCs. These receptors originate from a woman aged 35 to 49 in good health. Some clones in this sample may be carry-over from other donors' samples.

J is TRBJ2-3 and V is TRBV5-1; D gene uncertain. V was trimmed by 4 bases and J by 0 bases, leaving 12 bases between them. Per the germline V gene, CDR1 is SGHRS and CDR2 is YFSETQ. The CDR3 is 15 amino acids. The chain's CDR3 is CASSPPLVSTDTQYF. DNA for the CDR3: TGCGCCAGCAGCCCCCCGCTAGTCAGCACAGATACGCAGTATTTT.

The V gene is TRBV2, the J gene TRBJ2-1, with 8 bases lining up with TRBD2. Per germline, CDR1 SNHLY and CDR2 FYNNEI. J was trimmed by 4 bases and V by 2 bases; bases with no gene match: 4. The CDR3 extends over 15 amino acids. Here the CDR3 reads CASSEQLAAYNEQFF. CDR3 nucleotide sequence: TGTGCCAGCAGTGAACAACTAGCGGCTTACAATGAGCAGTTCTTC.

This clone was found many times. This CDR3 is also generated by other DNA sequences in the sample. The chain joins TRBV6-4 to TRBJ2-6; the match to TRBD2 covers 8 bases. This CDR3 comprises 15 residues. V lost 8 bases and J lost 2; bases outside the gene matches: 5. CDR1 is MRHNA and CDR2 is SNTAGT in the germline V gene. The DNA of the CDR3 is TGTGCCAGCGCAGCGGGAGCTGCTGGGGCCAACGTCCTGACTTTC. It is translated as CASAAGAAGANVLTF.

V and J are TRBV18 and TRBJ2-1; TRBD2 aligns across 9 bases. The CDR3 consists of 14 residues. Germline CDR1 is KGHSH and CDR2 is LQKENI. With V trimmed by 4 bases and J by 7 bases, 5 bases remained unmatched. The CDR3 sequence is CASSRAGGGNEQFF. CDR3 in DNA: TGTGCCAGCTCACGTGCGGGAGGGGGAAATGAGCAGTTCTTC.

This clone was detected many times. The same CDR3 is also encoded by other DNA sequences in this sample. The chain links TRBV28 to TRBJ1-2; possible D gene TRBD1, 6 bases. V was clipped by 1 base and J by 4 bases, with 7 bases between them. The CDR3 spans 13 residues. CDR1 is MDHEN and CDR2 is SYDVKM in the germline V gene. For the CDR3, the DNA is TGTGCCAGCAGTTTATCGGACAGCTATGGCTACACCTTC. Translation gives CASSLSDSYGYTF.

This clone came up once. The chain links TRBV19 to TRBJ1-2, with 7 bases aligning to TRBD1. The germline V gene encodes CDR1 LNHDA and CDR2 SQIVND (reference sequence). V shed 6 bases and J 8 bases; nucleotides not matched to a gene: 9. The CDR3 is 13 residues long. The CDR3, as DNA: TGTGCCAGTAGCGGAAGACAGGGTGAGGGCTACACCTTC. Its translation: CASSGRQGEGYTF.

The chain couples TRBV2 to TRBJ1-5, with D tentatively TRBD1 (5 bases). Germline V gene sequence: CDR1 SNHLY, CDR2 FYNNEI. The CDR3 length is 14 residues. V dropped 4 bases and J dropped 7 bases, with 14 bases sitting between them. CDR3 bases: TGTGCCAGCAGTGCCGGGGGGGAAATACAGCCCCAGCATTTT. Its protein is CASSAGGEIQPQHF.

The chain has TRBV2 and TRBJ2-7; D gene unclear. The CDR3 is made up of 12 amino acids. V lost 4 bases to trimming and J lost 0 bases, with 4 bases between them. CDR1 and CDR2 from the germline V gene are SNHLY and FYNNEI. In DNA form, the CDR3 reads TGTGCCAGCAGTGGTCACTCCTACGAGCAGTACTTC. This gives the protein CASSGHSYEQYF.

The chain couples TRBV19 to TRBJ2-2, with 11 positions matching TRBD2. Trimming at V came to 3 bases and at J to 0 bases, leaving 6 bases not matched to a gene. Germline V gene lookup returns CDR1 LNHDA and CDR2 SQIVND (reference sequence). This CDR3 has 18 amino acids. The CDR3 is CASSIGTSGYANTGELFF. As DNA, the CDR3 is TGTGCCAGTAGTATCGGGACTAGCGGATACGCGAACACCGGGGAGCTGTTTTTT.

The chain uses TRBV29-1 and TRBJ2-2; TRBD2 aligns across 11 bases. The V gene's germline CDR1 is SQVTM and CDR2 ANQGSEA. The CDR3 is 15 residues long. The junction had 8 bases not matched to a gene; V was cut back by 4 bases and J by 7 bases. The CDR3 nucleotides are TGCAGCGTTGCTGGTGGTAGCGGGAGGGGCGGGGAGCTGTTTTTT. Encoded protein: CSVAGGSGRGGELFF.

The gene calls are TRBV9 and TRBJ2-1, with 8 nucleotides matching TRBD2. Germline values: CDR1 SGDLS, CDR2 YYNGEE. Germline trimming cut 0 bases from V and 8 bases from J; bases unmatched to any gene: 10. The CDR3 loop spans 16 amino acids. The CDR3 protein is CASSVDPGGPGYEQFF. CDR3 nucleotides: TGTGCCAGCAGCGTAGATCCGGGAGGGCCAGGATATGAGCAGTTCTTC.

This chain joins TRBV5-1 and TRBJ2-3, with 11 bases identical to TRBD2. V shed 0 bases, J shed 0 bases, and the junction held 9 bases outside the gene matches. Germline loops: CDR1 SGHRS, CDR2 YFSETQ. The CDR3 runs 19 residues. CDR3 amino acids: CASSLDTSGGAASTDTQYF. The CDR3, as DNA: TGCGCCAGCAGCTTGGACACTAGCGGGGGAGCCGCTAGCACAGATACGCAGTATTTT.

This clone was seen once. J is TRBJ1-2 and V is TRBV29-1; D not certain. Germline V gene lookup returns CDR1 SQVTM and CDR2 ANQGSEA. V was cut by 0 bases and J by 4 bases, with 12 bases left in between. The CDR3 contains 14 residues. CDR3: CSVEEWQRGYGYTF. The DNA for the CDR3 is TGCAGCGTTGAAGAATGGCAGCGAGGCTATGGCTACACCTTC.

CDR3 nucleotides: TGTGCCAGCAGTTTTGGTTCGACTAGCGGGTACTACGAGCAGTACTTC. It specifies CASSFGSTSGYYEQYF. This chain uses TRBV6-6 with TRBJ2-7; the match to TRBD2 covers 10 bases. V was pared by 4 bases and J by 3 bases, with 9 bases of the junction left unmatched. The CDR3 runs to 16 residues. Germline V gene sequence: CDR1 MNHNY, CDR2 SVGAGI (reference sequence).

The V and J genes are TRBV14 and TRBJ2-3, with D perhaps TRBD2 (5 bases). CDR1 and CDR2 (germline): SGHDN, FVKESK. The length of the CDR3 is 11 residues. Trimming pared 4 bases from V and 11 bases from J, leaving 10 bases between. The CDR3 sequence is CASSLGDVQYF. The CDR3 DNA reads TGTGCCAGCAGCCTGGGAGATGTGCAGTATTTT.

This clone has a count of ten or more. The V and J genes are TRBV29-1 and TRBJ1-2; D uncertain. V was trimmed by 5 bases and J by 3 bases, leaving 7 bases between them. The germline gives CDR1 SQVTM, CDR2 ANQGSEA. This CDR3 is built from 11 residues. CDR3 sequence reads: CSVLTHYGYTF. CDR3 DNA: TGCAGCGTTTTGACCCACTATGGCTACACCTTC.

The gene calls are TRBV30 and TRBJ1-2, with D unclear. Germline V gene lookup returns CDR1 GTSNPN and CDR2 SVGIG (reference sequence). The CDR3 runs to 12 residues. The V gene lost 3 bases and the J gene lost 6 bases, with 11 bases spanning the gap. As DNA, the CDR3 is TGTGCCTGGAGCGTTGTCGAGAATGGCTACACCTTC. Translation gives CAWSVVENGYTF.

On this clone itself: Other nucleotide sequences in the sample specify the same CDR3. The J gene is TRBJ2-5, the V gene TRBV5-1, with 8 bases that match TRBD2. Germline values: CDR1 SGHRS, CDR2 YFSETQ. With V trimmed by 7 bases and J by 2 bases, 7 bases remained unmatched. There are 14 residues in the CDR3. The CDR3 protein is CASSGGTLQETQYF. CDR3 bases: TGCGCCAGCTCGGGGGGGACTTTGCAAGAGACCCAGTACTTC.

The V gene is TRBV7-9, the J gene TRBJ2-2; D may correspond to TRBD1 or TRBD2 (5 bases each). Trimming removed 5 bases from V and 2 bases from J, with 18 bases in between. Germline V gene data show CDR1 as SEHNR and CDR2 as FQNEAQ (reference sequence). CDR3 length: 17 amino acids. CDR3 in amino acids: CASSEPGRTFNTGELFF. The CDR3 DNA reads as TGTGCCAGCAGCGAACCGGGACGGACCTTCAACACCGGGGAGCTGTTTTTT.

This clone was seen ten or more times. The chain recombines TRBV2 with TRBJ1-3, with a weak D call TRBD1 (5 bases). In germline, CDR1 is SNHLY, CDR2 FYNNEI. Trimming pared 4 bases from V and 0 bases from J, leaving 13 bases between. This CDR3 has 16 amino acids. The CDR3 protein is CASSATGTASGNTIYF. In nucleotides, the CDR3 is TGTGCCAGCAGTGCCACCGGGACGGCCTCTGGAAACACCATATATTTT.

The J gene is TRBJ2-7, the V gene TRBV9; 8 bases fit TRBD1. Per germline, CDR1 SGDLS and CDR2 YYNGEE. V lost 3 bases, J lost 3 bases, and 5 bases stayed unmatched. The CDR3 is 14 residues long. Here the CDR3 reads CASSAGQGFYEQYF. Written as DNA, the CDR3 is TGTGCCAGCAGCGCCGGACAGGGCTTCTACGAGCAGTACTTC.

The genes are TRBV11-2 and TRBJ2-7; TRBD2 matches at 13 bases. Trimming cost V 4 bases and J 6 bases; bases outside gene matches: 15. Germline CDR1 is SGHAT and CDR2 is FQNNGV. CDR3 length equals 18 residues. The CDR3 DNA sequence: TGTGCCAGCAGCTCGAGGGCCCGACTAGCGGGAGGCCCCTTCGAGCAGTACTTC. It codes for CASSSRARLAGGPFEQYF.

This clone showed up many times. V gene TRBV7-8 combines with J gene TRBJ1-5; weak D call: TRBD1 (5 bases). CDR1 SGHVS and CDR2 FQNEAQ come from the germline V gene. V dropped 1 base and J dropped 9 bases, with 10 bases sitting between them. The CDR3 is made up of 13 amino acids. The CDR3 spells CASSLEEGAPQHF. CDR3 coding DNA: TGTGCCAGCAGCTTAGAAGAAGGGGCGCCCCAGCATTTT.

The gene calls are TRBV28 and TRBJ1-4, with 7 bases matching TRBD1. The CDR3 loop spans 17 amino acids. V was clipped by 2 bases and J by 0 bases; unmatched bases: 6. The germline gives CDR1 MDHEN, CDR2 SYDVKM. The CDR3: CASSLGDSFATNEKLFF. As DNA, the CDR3 is TGTGCCAGCAGTTTAGGGGACAGCTTTGCAACTAATGAAAAACTGTTTTTT. Drawing the rest from reference TRBV28 and TRBJ1-4, the complete variable domain is DVKVTQSSRYLVKRTGEKVFLECVQDMDHENMFWYRQDPGLGLRLIYFSYDVKMKEKGDIPEGYSVSREKKERFSLILESASTNQTSMYLCASSLGDSFATNEKLFFGSGTQLSVL.

J is TRBJ2-5 and V is TRBV7-2; weak D call: TRBD2 (6 bases). The CDR3 totals 15 residues. Germline V gene sequence: CDR1 SGHTA, CDR2 FQGNSA. V lost 5 bases and J lost 5, with 18 bases in between. CDR3 residues: CASSPGLPGPETQYF. In DNA form, the CDR3 reads TGTGCCAGCAGCCCGGGACTCCCCGGCCCCGAGACCCAGTACTTC.

CDR3: CASSPRDSDYEQYF. The CDR3 DNA sequence: TGCGCCAGCAGCCCACGGGACTCCGACTACGAGCAGTACTTC. V usage is TRBV5-1 and J usage is TRBJ2-7; TRBD2 is a possible D gene (6 bases). Germline values: CDR1 SGHRS, CDR2 YFSETQ. V lost 4 bases to trimming and J lost 3 bases, with 14 bases between them. The CDR3 length is 14 residues.

This clone was counted only a few times. The rearrangement links TRBV30 to TRBJ1-1, with TRBD1 matching 7 bases. This CDR3 comprises 13 residues. Germline V gene data show CDR1 as GTSNPN and CDR2 as SVGIG (reference sequence). V was clipped by 7 bases and J by 3 bases; unmatched bases: 8. CDR3 in DNA: TGTGCCTCCTTGGACAGGTGGCACACTGAAGCTTTCTTT. It codes for CASLDRWHTEAFF. Based on the CDR3 plus reference TRBV30 and TRBJ1-1, the full variable domain is SQTIHQWPATLVQPVGSPLSLECTVEGTSNPNLYWYRQAAGRGLQLLFYSVGIGQISSEVPQNLSASRPQDRQFILSSKKLLLSDSGFYLCASLDRWHTEAFFGQGTRLTVV.

The chain has TRBV7-8 and TRBJ2-7; D tentatively fits TRBD1 or TRBD2 (5 bases each). Looked up from germline, CDR1 is SGHVS and CDR2 is FQNEAQ. V was clipped by 7 bases and J by 0 bases, with 16 bases between them. CDR3 length: 15 residues. DNA of the CDR3: TGTGCCAGCACCTCTTTTGGGGGATTCTCCTACGAGCAGTACTTC. Protein product: CASTSFGGFSYEQYF. Full variable domain (rest looked up from reference TRBV7-8 and TRBJ2-7): GAGVSQSPRYKVAKRGQDVALRCDPISGHVSLFWYQQALGQGPEFLTYFQNEAQLDKSGLPSDRFFAERPEGSVSTLKIQRTQQEDSAVYLCASTSFGGFSYEQYFGPGTRLTVT.